This record covers a single TCR beta chain. The V gene's germline CDR1 is SGHNT and CDR2 YYREEE (reference sequence). The CDR3 spans 16 residues. J gave up 3 bases and V 3 bases, and 11 bases lay outside the gene matches. The data stem from a study of T cell changes during pregnancy in multiple sclerosis. Sequencing used immunoSEQ multiplex PCR; TCRdb keeps in-frame clones, though not all of them. The sample has tens of thousands of clones; 85% to 95% are singletons. The sequenced sample was CD4+ T cells from peripheral blood mononuclear cells, obtained in the third trimester of pregnancy. This receptor was obtained from a female donor with multiple sclerosis, enrolled in a pregnancy study. The chain combines TRBV5-4 with TRBJ2-7; 8 bases are a match to TRBD1. The CDR3 DNA sequence: TGTGCCAGCAGCTCACCTCGGAGACAGGGGAACTACGAGCAGTACTTC. It codes for CASSSPRRQGNYEQYF.